This T cell receptor beta chain stems from a study of Graves' ophthalmopathy and Graves' hyperthyroidism. In the study overall: Samples of peripheral blood were obtained at initial diagnosis, prior to treatment of any kind.

For repertoire sequencing, the TCR beta CDR3 regions were amplified from RNA transcripts. RT-PCR with HTBI primers came first, then second-round multiplex PCR. TCRdb reprocessed the multiplex PCR reads via MiXCR and lists one record per CDR3 protein. The sample has almost 750,000 distinct CDR3 sequences, roughly two fifths seen once. Regarding the study as a whole: Blood also held most thyroid clonotypes expanded above 0.001 frequency.

With a duration under 3 months, ophthalmopathy in the donors showed moderate-to-severe activity, CAS ≥3 and NOSPECS ≥4. Additional autoimmune diseases, uncontrolled infections, pregnancy or lactation disqualified patients. This clonotype was observed at least ten times. What it binds is not known. The germline V gene encodes CDR1 SQVTM and CDR2 ANQGSEA. Trimming took 5 bases from V and 2 from J, leaving 15 bases between them. The CDR3 totals 14 residues. The receptor was isolated from an adult man with Graves' ophthalmopathy. Material: peripheral blood. The chain uses TRBV29-1 and TRBJ1-1; D is unclear. As DNA, the CDR3 is TGCAGCGTTTCATCGTATTCGGTAAACACTGAAGCTTTCTTT. The encoded protein is CSVSSYSVNTEAFF.